The 26 T cell receptor beta chains in this list originate from one sample, sequenced in a study of T-cell reconstitution after alpha-beta-depleted transplantation in children (dated by TCRdb to about 2016). What the authors observed across the whole study: The frequencies of hyperexpanded clones fell over the following months, and after one year, T-cell counts and TCRbeta diversity were mostly attributed to newly produced T cells.

The antigens these receptors bind are not known. The library came from PCR. The sequencer was an Illumina HiSeq 2500. TCR libraries were prepared with molecular barcoding, using unique molecular identifiers to normalize TCRbeta repertoire quantification. TCRdb redid the processing of the public reads, applying fastp at Q25 and MiXCR, and retained in-frame beta chains. A single entry per CDR3 protein holds the most common genes and DNA from its merged rows. Here the sample has some 300,000 distinct CDR3 sequences; 6% to 10% occur a single time. Of the sample, 9.1% is held by the ten largest clones. The sample's treatment or condition label is to be understood as: allogeneic hematopoietic cell transplantation with graft depleted of TCRalphabeta T cells and CD19 B cells. The sample was peripheral blood, taken 360 days after TCRalphabeta/CD19-depleted stem cell transplant. Source of these receptors: a female patient between 2 and 15 years old who had a stem cell transplant for Fanconi anemia, so the T cells may come from the graft donor.

The sample holds a few counts of this clonotype. This sequence may be a read error, since a much larger clone differs from it by one base. V is TRBV4-2 and J is TRBJ2-7; D is ambiguous. Germline CDR1 LGHNA, CDR2 YNFKEQ. There are 11 residues in the CDR3. Trimming removed 0 bases from V and 6 bases from J, with 3 bases in between. The CDR3 protein is CASSQEGEQYF. In DNA form, the CDR3 reads TGTGCCAGCAGCCAAGAGGGCGAGCAGTACTTC.

This chain links TRBV10-2 with TRBJ1-1; 7 nucleotides line up with TRBD1. The CDR3 covers 15 residues. Germline values: CDR1 WSHSY, CDR2 SAAADI. V trimming: 4 bases; J trimming: 0 bases; junction bases outside the gene matches: 5. The DNA for the CDR3 is TGCGCCAGCAGTGTCCTACAGGGGTTGAACACTGAAGCTTTCTTT. It codes for CASSVLQGLNTEAFF.

V usage is TRBV20-1 and J usage is TRBJ1-1; D call uncertain. Germline lookup yields CDR1 DFQATT and CDR2 SNEGSKA (reference sequence). With 0 bases removed from V and 1 base from J, the gap between germline ends came to 9 bases. The CDR3 is 14 amino acids. This CDR3 reads CSARDMGGNTEAFF. The CDR3 DNA follows: TGCAGTGCTAGAGATATGGGAGGGAACACTGAAGCTTTCTTT.

The V and J genes are TRBV5-1 and TRBJ2-1; TRBD1 matches 9 bases. Trimming took 0 bases from V and 13 from J; bases not matched to a gene: 8. Germline CDR1 and CDR2: SGHRS and YFSETQ. The CDR3 totals 14 residues. The CDR3 DNA sequence: TGCGCCAGCAGCTTGGGTATCACAGGGGGCGTCCAGTTCTTC. The encoded protein is CASSLGITGGVQFF.

This clonotype was recorded many times. The V gene is TRBV10-3, the J gene TRBJ2-7; D perhaps matches TRBD1 (5 bases). The germline V and J ends were trimmed by 4 bases and 4 bases, with 11 bases remaining between them. This CDR3 region has 13 residues. Germline values: CDR1 ENHRY, CDR2 SYGVKD. The DNA for the CDR3 is TGTGCCATCAGTGGGATTACAGGATACGAGCAGTACTTC. Residues: CAISGITGYEQYF.

This clonotype appeared many times. The V call is TRBV7-9, the J call TRBJ2-5; 10 positions match TRBD2. The length of the CDR3 is 15 residues. Per the germline V gene, CDR1 is SEHNR and CDR2 is FQNEAQ (reference sequence). V lost 3 bases to trimming and J lost 3 bases; unmatched junction nucleotides: 4. DNA for the CDR3: TGTGCCAGCAGCTTTAGCGGGAGGAGAGAAGAGACCCAGTACTTC. It is translated as CASSFSGRREETQYF. The whole variable domain, filled in from reference TRBV7-9 and TRBJ2-5, reads DTGVSQNPRHKITKRGQNVTFRCDPISEHNRLYWYRQTLGQGPEFLTYFQNEAQLEKSRLLSDRFSAERPKGSFSTLEIQRTEQGDSAMYLCASSFSGRREETQYFGPGTRLLVL.

At least ten counts were recorded for this clonotype. The J gene is TRBJ2-1, the V gene TRBV29-1; D uncertain. With 2 bases removed from V and 9 bases from J, the gap between germline ends came to 11 bases. Per germline, CDR1 SQVTM and CDR2 ANQGSEA. CDR3 length: 12 amino acids. This chain's CDR3 is CSVEPSLSEQFF. DNA for the CDR3: TGCAGCGTTGAACCGTCCCTCAGTGAGCAGTTCTTC.

In its sample, this clonotype was seen many times. The genes are TRBV5-1 and TRBJ2-3, with D maybe TRBD2 (5 bases). The CDR3 contains 13 residues. V was trimmed by 3 bases and J by 5 bases, leaving 10 bases between them. The germline gives CDR1 SGHRS, CDR2 YFSETQ. CDR3 coding DNA: TGCGCCAGCAGCTCATCGGCGGGAGATACGCAGTATTTT. Residues: CASSSSAGDTQYF.

This clonotype showed up many times. V is TRBV12-5 and J is TRBJ2-1; D is unclear. Germline CDR1 reads LGHNT; CDR2 reads FRNRAP. V was pared by 4 bases and J by 10 bases, with 14 bases between. The CDR3 is 13 residues long. Here the CDR3 reads CASGSHPGGEQFF. The CDR3 DNA reads as TGTGCTAGTGGTTCCCATCCGGGCGGAGAGCAGTTCTTC.

This clonotype came up many times. The J gene is TRBJ2-1, the V gene TRBV5-1; D is undetermined. CDR1 and CDR2 (germline): SGHRS, YFSETQ. Trimming pared 4 bases from V and 0 bases from J, leaving 11 bases between. CDR3 size: 15 residues. The CDR3 DNA follows: TGCGCCAGCAGCATCACTTGGAGCTCCTACAATGAGCAGTTCTTC. Protein sequence: CASSITWSSYNEQFF.

The chain couples TRBV2 to TRBJ2-3; 13 bases are shared with TRBD2. J lost 2 bases, V lost 8 bases, and 4 bases had no gene match. Germline assignment: CDR1 SNHLY and CDR2 FYNNEI. This CDR3 comprises 15 residues. In nucleotides, the CDR3 is TGTGCCAGCGGGACTAGCGGGGCAAACACAGATACGCAGTATTTT. It yields the protein CASGTSGANTDTQYF.

In its sample, this clonotype was seen many times. V and J are TRBV2 and TRBJ2-1; TRBD2 agrees at 9 bases. Per germline, CDR1 SNHLY and CDR2 FYNNEI. The CDR3 is 14 residues long. J lost 9 bases, V lost 4 bases, and 7 bases had no gene match. This CDR3 is CASSVGGGAVEQFF. The CDR3 DNA follows: TGTGCCAGCAGTGTAGGCGGGGGGGCCGTTGAGCAGTTCTTC.

This clonotype was observed a handful of times. This sequence joins TRBV6-1 and TRBJ2-7, with D perhaps being TRBD1 or TRBD2 (5 bases each). This CDR3 has 13 residues. The V and J ends lost 7 bases and 5 bases respectively, with 15 bases between them. The V gene's germline CDR1 is MNHNS and CDR2 SASEGT. CDR3 protein: CASTRDGLHEQYF. The CDR3 DNA follows: TGTGCCAGCACCCGGGACGGCTTGCACGAGCAGTACTTC.

In its sample, this clonotype was seen many times. The CDR3 spells CASSERGSYNEQFF. CDR3 nucleotide sequence: TGTGCCAGCAGCGAGCGGGGGTCCTACAATGAGCAGTTCTTC. V is TRBV3-1 and J is TRBJ2-1, with 8 bases that match TRBD2. V shed 5 bases and J 1 base; nucleotides not matched to a gene: 1. The CDR3 is 14 amino acids. CDR1 and CDR2 from the germline V gene are LGHDT and YNNKEL (reference sequence).

This clonotype was detected many times. The CDR3 is CSATKDYNQPQHF. CDR3 sequence (DNA): TGCAGTGCCACGAAGGATTACAATCAGCCCCAGCATTTT. The V gene is TRBV20-1, the J gene TRBJ1-5; D gene unclear. CDR3 size: 13 residues. With 6 bases removed from V and 3 bases from J, the gap between germline ends came to 12 bases. Germline assignment: CDR1 DFQATT and CDR2 SNEGSKA (reference sequence).

This clonotype was picked up many times. The chain is built from TRBV7-2 and TRBJ1-1, with unresolved D. Trimming cost V 2 bases and J 8 bases, with 18 bases left between them. Germline V gene sequence: CDR1 SGHTA, CDR2 FQGNSA. This CDR3 region has 15 residues. The CDR3 protein is CASSLIINIGIEAFF. DNA of the CDR3: TGTGCCAGCAGCTTAATCATTAATATCGGGATCGAAGCTTTCTTT.

Points on this clonotype: This may be a read error, as it is one base from a much larger clone. The DNA of the CDR3 is TGTGCCGGCAGCCAGGAGGATACGCAGTATTTT. This encodes CAGSQEDTQYF. J is TRBJ2-3 and V is TRBV9; D is unclear. The germline V gene has CDR1 SGDLS and CDR2 YYNGEE. The CDR3 consists of 11 residues.

J is TRBJ2-1 and V is TRBV20-1; D unresolved. Germline CDR1 and CDR2: DFQATT and SNEGSKA (reference sequence). This CDR3 contains 13 residues. V was pared by 3 bases and J by 8 bases, with 14 bases between. As DNA, the CDR3 is TGCAGTGCTAGTGACGGGCCTACCTATGAGCAGTTCTTC. Translation gives CSASDGPTYEQFF.

This clonotype appeared many times. This chain uses TRBV20-1 with TRBJ1-6; D may be TRBD1 (6 bases). Germline V gene lookup returns CDR1 DFQATT and CDR2 SNEGSKA (reference sequence). The CDR3 sequence is 13 residues long. V was shortened by 4 bases and J by 10 bases, with 14 bases between the two germline ends. The CDR3 sequence: CSAIRGSGSPLHF. DNA for the CDR3: TGCAGTGCTATAAGGGGGTCGGGATCACCCCTCCACTTT.

This clonotype was observed many times. The chain employs TRBV21-1 and TRBJ2-1; the tabulated D call, TRBD2, remains unverified against the DNA. TRBV21-1 is flagged as a pseudogene. CDR3 size: 16 residues. The chain's CDR3 is CASSKGTSGSMNEQFF. As DNA, the CDR3 is TGTGCCAGCAGCAAAGGGACTAGCGGGAGTATGAATGAGCAGTTCTTC.

This clonotype was observed many times. CDR3 nucleotides: TGTGCCAGCAGTCACGACAGGGCCTCCTACAATGAGCAGTTCTTC. It is translated as CASSHDRASYNEQFF. The rearrangement uses TRBV6-5 and TRBJ2-1; 7 positions agree with TRBD1. In germline, CDR1 is MNHEY, CDR2 SVGAGI. The trim removed 5 bases at V and 0 bases at J, leaving 4 bases unmatched. The length of the CDR3 is 15 residues.

This clonotype was detected ten times or more. The chain recombines TRBV9 with TRBJ2-2; D tentatively reads TRBD1 or TRBD2 (5 bases each). Germline V lookup: CDR1 SGDLS, CDR2 YYNGEE. The CDR3 totals 12 residues. V was cut by 3 bases and J by 6 bases, with 6 bases left in between. The CDR3 DNA is TGTGCCAGCAGCGAGGGACCCGGGGAGCTGTTTTTT. Encoded protein: CASSEGPGELFF.

This clonotype was counted at least ten times. This sequence joins TRBV5-1 and TRBJ2-5; 7 bases are a match to TRBD2. The trim removed 2 bases at V and 4 bases at J, leaving 8 bases unmatched. CDR1 SGHRS and CDR2 YFSETQ come from the germline V gene. The CDR3 is 15 amino acids. The CDR3 here is CASSFGGSLGETQYF. The CDR3 DNA sequence: TGCGCCAGCAGCTTCGGCGGGAGCTTAGGAGAGACCCAGTACTTC.

This clonotype has a count of ten or more. The V gene is TRBV7-2, the J gene TRBJ2-7, with D unresolved. Trimming left V 4 bases short and J 13 bases short, with 20 bases between. This CDR3 region has 13 residues. Germline V gene data show CDR1 as SGHTA and CDR2 as FQGNSA. The CDR3 spells CASSSRANLNVYF. The DNA for the CDR3 is TGTGCCAGCAGCTCCCGGGCCAACCTAAATGTCTACTTC.

This clonotype has a handful of counts. The chain links TRBV4-3 to TRBJ1-6, with a tentative D call TRBD1 (5 bases). The CDR3 length is 15 residues. Trimming pared 0 bases from V and 12 bases from J, leaving 15 bases between. The germline CDR1 and CDR2 sequences are LGHNA and YSLEER. The CDR3 is CASSQEKGIGVPLHF. CDR3 coding DNA: TGCGCCAGCAGCCAAGAAAAGGGGATTGGTGTACCCCTCCACTTT.

This clonotype was detected many times. This chain uses TRBV4-3 with TRBJ1-2; 8 positions match TRBD1. V was clipped by 1 base and J by 4 bases; unmatched bases: 5. The CDR3 consists of 15 residues. In germline, CDR1 is LGHNA, CDR2 YSLEER. This CDR3 is CASSQVSQGAYGYTF. The CDR3 nucleotides are TGCGCCAGCAGCCAAGTTTCTCAGGGGGCCTATGGCTACACCTTC.